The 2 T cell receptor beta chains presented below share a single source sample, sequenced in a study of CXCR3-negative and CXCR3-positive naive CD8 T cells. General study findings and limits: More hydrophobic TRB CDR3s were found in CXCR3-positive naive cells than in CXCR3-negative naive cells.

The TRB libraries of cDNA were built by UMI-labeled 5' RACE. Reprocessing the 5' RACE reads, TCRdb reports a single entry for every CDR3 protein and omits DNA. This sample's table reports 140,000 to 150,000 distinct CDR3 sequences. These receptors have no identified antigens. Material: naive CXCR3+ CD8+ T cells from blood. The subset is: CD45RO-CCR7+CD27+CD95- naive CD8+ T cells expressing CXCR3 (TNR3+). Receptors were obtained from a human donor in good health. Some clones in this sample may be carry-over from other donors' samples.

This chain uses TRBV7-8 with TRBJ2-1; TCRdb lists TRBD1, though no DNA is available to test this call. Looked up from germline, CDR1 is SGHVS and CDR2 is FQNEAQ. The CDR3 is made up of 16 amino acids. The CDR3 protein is CASSLKGPVFNNEQFF.

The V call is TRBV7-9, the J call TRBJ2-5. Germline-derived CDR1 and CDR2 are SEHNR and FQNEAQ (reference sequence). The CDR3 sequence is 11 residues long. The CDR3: CASSLKETQYF.